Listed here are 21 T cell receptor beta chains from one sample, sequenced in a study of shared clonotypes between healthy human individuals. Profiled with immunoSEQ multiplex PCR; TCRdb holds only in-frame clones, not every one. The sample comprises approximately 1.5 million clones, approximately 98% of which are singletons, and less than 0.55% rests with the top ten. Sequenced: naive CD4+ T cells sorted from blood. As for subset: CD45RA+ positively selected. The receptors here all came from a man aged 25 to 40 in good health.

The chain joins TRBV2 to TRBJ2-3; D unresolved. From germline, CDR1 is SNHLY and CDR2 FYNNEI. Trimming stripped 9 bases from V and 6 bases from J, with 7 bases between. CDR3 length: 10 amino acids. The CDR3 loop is CASDADTQYF. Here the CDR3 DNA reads TGTGCCAGTGACGCGGATACGCAGTATTTT.

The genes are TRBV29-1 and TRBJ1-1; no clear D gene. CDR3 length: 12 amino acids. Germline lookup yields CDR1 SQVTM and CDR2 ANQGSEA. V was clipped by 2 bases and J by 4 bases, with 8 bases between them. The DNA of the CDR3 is TGCAGCGTTGAACGACCTACCACTGAAGCTTTCTTT. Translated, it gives CSVERPTTEAFF.

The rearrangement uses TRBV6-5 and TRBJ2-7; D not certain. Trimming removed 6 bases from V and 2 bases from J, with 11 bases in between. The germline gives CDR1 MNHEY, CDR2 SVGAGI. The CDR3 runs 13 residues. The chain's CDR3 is CASSRTFAYEQYF. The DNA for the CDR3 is TGTGCCAGCAGCCGGACCTTTGCCTACGAGCAGTACTTC.

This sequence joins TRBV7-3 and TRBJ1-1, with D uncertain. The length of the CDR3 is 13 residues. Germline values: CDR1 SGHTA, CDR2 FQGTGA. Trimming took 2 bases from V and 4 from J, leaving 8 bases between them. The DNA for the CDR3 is TGTGCCAGCAGCTTAGGATTTGGCACTGAAGCTTTCTTT. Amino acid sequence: CASSLGFGTEAFF.

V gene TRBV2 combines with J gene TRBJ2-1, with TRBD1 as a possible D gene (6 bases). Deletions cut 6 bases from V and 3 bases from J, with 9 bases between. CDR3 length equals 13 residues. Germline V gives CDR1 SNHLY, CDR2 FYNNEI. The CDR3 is CASSRGRYNEQFF. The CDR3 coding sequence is TGTGCCAGCAGCAGGGGTCGCTACAATGAGCAGTTCTTC.

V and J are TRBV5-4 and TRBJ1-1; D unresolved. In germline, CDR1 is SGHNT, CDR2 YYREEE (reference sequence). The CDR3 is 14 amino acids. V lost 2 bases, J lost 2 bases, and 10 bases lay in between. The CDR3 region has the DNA TGTGCCAGCAGCTTTGCAGCGGGAAACACTGAAGCTTTCTTT. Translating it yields CASSFAAGNTEAFF.

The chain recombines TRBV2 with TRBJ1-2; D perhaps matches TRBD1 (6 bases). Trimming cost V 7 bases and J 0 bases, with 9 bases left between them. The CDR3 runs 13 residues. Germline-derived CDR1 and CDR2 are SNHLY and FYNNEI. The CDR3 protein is CASTGTPNYGYTF. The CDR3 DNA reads TGTGCCAGCACCGGGACACCTAACTATGGCTACACCTTC. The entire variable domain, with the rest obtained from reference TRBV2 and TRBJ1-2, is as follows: EPEVTQTPSHQVTQMGQEVILRCVPISNHLYFYWYRQILGQKVEFLVSFYNNEISEKSEIFDDQFSVERPDGSNFTLKIRSTKLEDSAMYFCASTGTPNYGYTFGSGTRLTVV.

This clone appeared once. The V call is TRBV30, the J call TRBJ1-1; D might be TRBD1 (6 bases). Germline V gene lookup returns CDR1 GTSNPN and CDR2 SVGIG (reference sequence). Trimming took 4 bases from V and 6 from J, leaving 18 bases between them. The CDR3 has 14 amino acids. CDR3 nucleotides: TGTGCCTGGATCCCAGGGGTTTCGATCGCTGAAGCTTTCTTT. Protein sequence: CAWIPGVSIAEAFF.

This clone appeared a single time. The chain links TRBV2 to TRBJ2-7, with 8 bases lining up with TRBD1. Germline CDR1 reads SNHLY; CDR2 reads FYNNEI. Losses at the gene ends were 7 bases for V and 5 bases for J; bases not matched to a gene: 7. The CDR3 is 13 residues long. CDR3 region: CASTPDRDNEQYF. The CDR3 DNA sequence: TGTGCCAGCACGCCGGACAGGGACAACGAGCAGTACTTC.

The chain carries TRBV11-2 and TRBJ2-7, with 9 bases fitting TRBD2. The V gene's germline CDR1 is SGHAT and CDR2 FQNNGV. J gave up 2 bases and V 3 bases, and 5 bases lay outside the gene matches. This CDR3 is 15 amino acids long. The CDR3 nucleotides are TGTGCCAGCAGCTTTTGGCGGGAGGGCCCCTACGAGCAGTACTTC. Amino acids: CASSFWREGPYEQYF.

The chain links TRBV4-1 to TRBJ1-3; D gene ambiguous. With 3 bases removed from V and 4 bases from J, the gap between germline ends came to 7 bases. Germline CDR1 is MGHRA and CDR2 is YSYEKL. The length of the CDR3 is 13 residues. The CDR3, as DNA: TGCGCCAGCAGCCACCCTGGAGGAAACACCATATATTTT. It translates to CASSHPGGNTIYF.

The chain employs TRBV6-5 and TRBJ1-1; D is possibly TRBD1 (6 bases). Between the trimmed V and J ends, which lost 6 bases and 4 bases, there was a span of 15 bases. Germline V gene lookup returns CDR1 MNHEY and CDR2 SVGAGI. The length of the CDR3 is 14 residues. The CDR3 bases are TGTGCCAGCAGGCCGCAGGGGATAGCCACTGAAGCTTTCTTT. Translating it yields CASRPQGIATEAFF.

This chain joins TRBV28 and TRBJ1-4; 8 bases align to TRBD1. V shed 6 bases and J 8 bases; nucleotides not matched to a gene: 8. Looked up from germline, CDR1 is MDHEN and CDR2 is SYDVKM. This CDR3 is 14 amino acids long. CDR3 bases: TGTGCCAGCAGATCACAGGGGGTGTTCGAAAAACTGTTTTTT. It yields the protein CASRSQGVFEKLFF.

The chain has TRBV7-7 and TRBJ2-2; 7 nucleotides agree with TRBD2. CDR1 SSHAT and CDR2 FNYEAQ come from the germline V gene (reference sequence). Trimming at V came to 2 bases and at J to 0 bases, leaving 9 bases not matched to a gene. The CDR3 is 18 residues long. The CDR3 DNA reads TGTGCCAGCAGCTTATCCCGCTCCGGGACTACGAACACCGGGGAGCTGTTTTTT. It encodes CASSLSRSGTTNTGELFF.

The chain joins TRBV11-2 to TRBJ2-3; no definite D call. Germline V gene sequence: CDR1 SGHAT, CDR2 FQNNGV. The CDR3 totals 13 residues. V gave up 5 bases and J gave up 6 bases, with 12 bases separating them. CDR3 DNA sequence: TGTGCCAGCAGCCCGGTGAGCATGGATACGCAGTATTTT. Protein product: CASSPVSMDTQYF.

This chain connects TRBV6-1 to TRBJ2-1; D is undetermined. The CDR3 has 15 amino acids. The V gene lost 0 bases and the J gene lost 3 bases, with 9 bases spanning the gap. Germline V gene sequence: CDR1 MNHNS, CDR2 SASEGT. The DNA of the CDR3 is TGTGCCAGCAGTGAAGCGCAAAGCTTCTACAATGAGCAGTTCTTC. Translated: CASSEAQSFYNEQFF.

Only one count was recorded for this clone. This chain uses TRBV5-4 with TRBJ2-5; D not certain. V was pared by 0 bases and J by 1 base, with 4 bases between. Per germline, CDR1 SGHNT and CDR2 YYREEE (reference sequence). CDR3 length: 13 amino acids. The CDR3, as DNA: TGTGCCAGCAGCTTGGCCACCCAAGAGACCCAGTACTTC. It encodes CASSLATQETQYF.

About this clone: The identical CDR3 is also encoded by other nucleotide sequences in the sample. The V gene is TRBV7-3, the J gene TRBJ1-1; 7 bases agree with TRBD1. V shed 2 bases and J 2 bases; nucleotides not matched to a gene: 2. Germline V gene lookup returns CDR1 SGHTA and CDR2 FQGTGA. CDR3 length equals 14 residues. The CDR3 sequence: CASSLSGGNTEAFF. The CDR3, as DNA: TGTGCCAGCAGCTTATCAGGGGGAAACACTGAAGCTTTCTTT.

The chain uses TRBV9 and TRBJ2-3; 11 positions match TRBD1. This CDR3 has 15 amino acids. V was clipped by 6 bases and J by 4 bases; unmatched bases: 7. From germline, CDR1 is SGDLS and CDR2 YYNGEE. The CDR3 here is CASNRGQGVADTQYF. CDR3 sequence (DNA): TGTGCCAGCAACCGGGGACAGGGGGTAGCAGATACGCAGTATTTT. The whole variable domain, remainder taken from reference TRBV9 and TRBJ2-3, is DSGVTQTPKHLITATGQRVTLRCSPRSGDLSVYWYQQSLDQGLQFLIQYYNGEERAKGNILERFSAQQFPDLHSELNLSSLELGDSALYFCASNRGQGVADTQYFGPGTRLTVL.

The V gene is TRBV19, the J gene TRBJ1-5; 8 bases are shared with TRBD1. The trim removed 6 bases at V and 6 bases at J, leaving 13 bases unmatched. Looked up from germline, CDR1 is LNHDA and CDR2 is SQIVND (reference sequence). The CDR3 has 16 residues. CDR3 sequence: CASRTTGQGSSQPQHF. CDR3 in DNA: TGTGCCAGTAGAACCACAGGACAGGGTAGTAGTCAGCCCCAGCATTTT.

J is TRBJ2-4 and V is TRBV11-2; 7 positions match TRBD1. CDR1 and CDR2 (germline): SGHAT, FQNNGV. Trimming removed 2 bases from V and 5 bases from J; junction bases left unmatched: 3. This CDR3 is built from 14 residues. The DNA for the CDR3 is TGTGCCAGCAGCTTAATTCAGGGGGAAAACATTCAGTACTTC. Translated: CASSLIQGENIQYF.